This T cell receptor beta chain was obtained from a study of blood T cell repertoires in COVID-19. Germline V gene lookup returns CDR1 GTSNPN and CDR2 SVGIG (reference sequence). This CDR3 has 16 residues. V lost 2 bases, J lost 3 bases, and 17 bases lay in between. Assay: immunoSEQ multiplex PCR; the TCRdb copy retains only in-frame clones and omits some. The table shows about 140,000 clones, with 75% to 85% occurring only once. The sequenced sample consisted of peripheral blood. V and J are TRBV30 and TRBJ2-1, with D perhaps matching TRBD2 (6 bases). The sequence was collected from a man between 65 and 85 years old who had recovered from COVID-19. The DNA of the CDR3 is TGTGCCTGGAGTCCCCCGGGAAGCGGGCTCTACAATGAGCAGTTCTTC. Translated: CAWSPPGSGLYNEQFF.